This record looks at one T cell receptor beta chain sequence and its context. The antigen is unknown. Per the original data handling: Lowest detectable productive clonotype frequency was 2.59 x 10-5. The assay was immunoSEQ multiplex PCR, and TCRdb's table has in-frame clones only and misses some. V, J and clone size were drawn from that table, and D and trimming were deduced from the DNA. The table shows approximately 32,000 clones, with less than 80% occurring only once. Healthy controls were blood donor buffy coats. Trimming pared 4 bases from V and 6 bases from J, leaving 9 bases between. The CDR3 sequence is 12 residues long. The V gene's germline CDR1 is SGHRS and CDR2 YFSETQ. The data were obtained in a study of STAT5B mutations in CD4+ large granular lymphocyte leukemia. Study conclusions and caveats: Main leukemic clonotypes were patient-specific, but 20% to 25% appeared at low frequency elsewhere. 8/27 top patient clones versus 2/35 control clones were TRBV06-family.

This clonotype was obtained from a human donor in good health. V is TRBV5-1 and J is TRBJ2-3, with D uncertain. The specimen sequenced was CD4+ T cells from blood buffy coats. This CDR3 is CASSPGLDTQYF. CDR3 nucleotides: TGCGCCAGCAGCCCCGGGTTGGATACGCAGTATTTT.